A selection of T cell receptor beta chains follows, all from one sample in a study of human T cells and chemical hapten exposure. TCRdb re-called the RACE reads through MiXCR, storing one row per CDR3 protein. The repertoire consists of approximately 90,000 distinct CDR3 sequences, with 9.5% to 11% occurring once and the leading ten covering about 2%. This specimen consisted of whole blood, obtained in connection with sensitization to the hapten diphenylcyclopropenone (DPC). The receptors were gathered from a man aged 35 to 55 with alopecia areata. Some clones in this sample may be carry-over from other donors' samples. Each CDR3 is given without its conserved first and last residue.

>TRBJ2-7|TRBV12-3/TRBV12-4
ASSPWKGPSYEQY
>TRBJ2-4|TRBV20-1
SARDLVTSGRLAKNIQY
>TRBJ1-5|TRBV6-6
ASRSDTISPQH
>TRBJ1-2|TRBV20-1
SARAQDRADYGYT
>TRBJ1-5|TRBV12-3/TRBV12-4
ASSSPGTFFNQPQH
>TRBJ1-1|TRBV7-9
ASSLGEWGGTEAF
>TRBJ2-6|TRBV27
ASSLGGLSSGANVLT
>TRBJ2-2|TRBV7-3
ASSFTSGLTTGELF
>TRBJ2-2|TRBV24-1
ATSDTGYTGELF
>TRBJ2-1|TRBV6-6
ASILAGLPGNEQF
>TRBJ2-7|TRBV20-1
SARGTGGFAYEQY
>TRBJ1-2|TRBV7-2
ASSPGQASGDGYT
>TRBJ2-1|TRBV10-3
AISVDRISNEQF
>TRBJ2-3|TRBV12-3/TRBV12-4
ASWIAGFTDTQY
>TRBJ1-5|TRBV19
ASSMTGSSNQPQH
>TRBJ1-5|TRBV6-5
ASSYSGLDNQPQH
>TRBJ2-3|TRBV2
ASRSGGGRADTQY
>TRBJ2-5|TRBV28
ATGPSWQETQY
>TRBJ2-3|TRBV7-8
ASSRRGEEADTQY
>TRBJ2-3|TRBV6-2/TRBV6-3
ATRDTATDTQY
>TRBJ2-1|TRBV28
ASSVPRSNNEQF
>TRBJ2-7|TRBV20-1
SAREGTGRNEQY
>TRBJ2-3|TRBV27
ASSLRPSGRTDTQY
>TRBJ1-5|TRBV20-1
SAGGQIDQPQH
>TRBJ1-1|TRBV6-6
ASSYVLERAF
>TRBJ2-1|TRBV27
ASSLSVGTPYNEQF
>TRBJ1-3|TRBV14
ASSQGSGASGNTIY
>TRBJ2-1|TRBV4-3
ASSPSWLGSYNEQF
>TRBJ1-1|TRBV7-2
ASSSHSLMDRGDTEAF
>TRBJ2-7|TRBV28
ASSLAGGIYEQY
>TRBJ2-2|TRBV2
ASSEFGLVVAGELF
>TRBJ1-3|TRBV27
ASSFLTTGHPNTIY
>TRBJ2-6|TRBV6-2/TRBV6-3
ASLRTGANVLT
>TRBJ2-3|TRBV29-1
SVPATRRTDTQY
>TRBJ2-5|TRBV5-1
ASSFGGRQETQY
>TRBJ1-5|TRBV6-5
ASTPTGERQPQH
>TRBJ1-1|TRBV28
ASSDPPNTEAF
>TRBJ1-1|TRBV6-5
ASRLRQGRNTEAF
>TRBJ1-6|TRBV19
ATKGEPRSPLH
>TRBJ2-4|TRBV11-2
ASSLGPRENIQY
>TRBJ2-3|TRBV7-9
ASSLTGGRTDTQY
>TRBJ1-1|TRBV12-3/TRBV12-4
ASKPGQEKKITEAF
>TRBJ2-5|TRBV10-2
ASSGTSGRGPQETQY
>TRBJ2-2|TRBV24-1
ATSDFKGRTNTGELF
>TRBJ2-7|TRBV27
ASSLRTLPPHEQY
>TRBJ1-1|TRBV9
ASSVGDRSNTEAF
>TRBJ1-3|TRBV11-3
ASSLGAPASGNTIY
>TRBJ2-1|TRBV5-6
ASSFGPGLALYNEQF
>TRBJ2-6|TRBV7-3
ASSLKGGAAGANVLT
>TRBJ1-6|TRBV6-4
ASSDKGQGYNSPLH
>TRBJ2-5|TRBV11-2
ASSLTGGRQGGETQY
>TRBJ2-3|TRBV4-2
ASSDQKTTDTQY
>TRBJ1-1|TRBV6-6
ASSRLLGTGENTEAF
>TRBJ2-3|TRBV28
ASLRGFGTDTQY
>TRBJ1-2|TRBV5-4
ASSLEGRGYT
>TRBJ2-1|TRBV12-3/TRBV12-4
ASSTSGSLWDEQF
>TRBJ2-1|TRBV7-8
ASSPNAGTRTAYNEQF
>TRBJ2-3|TRBV12-3/TRBV12-4
ASSHSASGSRNTQY
>TRBJ1-2|TRBV5-4
ASSLRTGDYGYT